This T cell receptor beta chain came from a study of blood T cell repertoires in COVID-19. Whole-study context: Samples representing acute and convalescent COVID-19 were sourced from the United States, Italy and Spain. The cDNA or gDNA used as material had been derived from T cells, B-cell-depleted T cells, or PBMCs.

Original processing notes: For nucleated cells, counts were estimated from reference gene primer amplification. Using immunoSEQ multiplex PCR, the repertoire was profiled, and TCRdb retains in-frame clones only, with some absent. The V and J calls and clone size were taken over from that table, and D and trimming were inferred from the DNA. The sample carries 300,000 to 450,000 clones, over 65% recorded once. Looked up from germline, CDR1 is LGHDT and CDR2 is YNNKEL (reference sequence). Unmatched junction bases numbered 9, after V lost 2 bases and J lost 6 bases. There are 16 residues in the CDR3. This clonotype was sampled from a human donor with acute or convalescent COVID-19. The donor label of this sample is uncertain. The sequenced sample consisted of peripheral blood. V gene TRBV3-1 (or the pseudogene TRBV3-2) combines with J gene TRBJ2-7; 11 nucleotides line up with TRBD2. The CDR3 nucleotides are TGTGCCAGCAGCCAACTTAGCGGGAGGGGTGCCTCCGAGCAGTACTTC. Its protein is CASSQLSGRGASEQYF.